This TCR beta chain was identified in a study of post-analysis software for immune sequencing data. Study information: Clinical courses comprised relapsing-remitting, secondary progressive and progressive-relapsing multiple sclerosis. Study-wide findings and caveats: Included in a set of several TRBV segments more frequent in patients than controls were TRBV5-6, TRBV5-1 and TRBV20-1.

Regarding this clonotype: Antigen: not known.

Unique molecular identifiers tagged the TCR beta cDNA libraries. TCRdb analysed the PCR reads with MiXCR anew, one entry per CDR3 protein. The sample lists about 430,000 distinct CDR3 sequences, 30% to 45% occurring once. CDR3 size: 16 residues. Deletions cut 5 bases from V and 2 bases from J, with 19 bases between. This TCR was recovered from a girl aged 2 to 10 with multiple sclerosis. This chain joins TRBV12-3 or TRBV12-4 and TRBJ2-7; TRBD2 is a possible D gene (7 bases). The source material was blood. CDR3 in amino acids: CASSAPGGARTYEQYF. The CDR3 coding sequence is TGTGCCAGCAGTGCCCCTGGGGGGGCCCGGACCTACGAGCAGTACTTC.